Shown below are 25 T cell receptor beta chains from a single sample sequenced in a study of tumor-infiltrating lymphocytes in primary liver carcinoma. Scientists recovered RNA and DNA together from approximately 20-30 mg of unsorted bulk tissue. Starting material of about 480 ng total RNA yielded TCR beta cDNA via a constant-region primer. Three-round nested multiplex PCR performed with slightly modified ARM-PCR produced the TCR beta libraries. Each of the first two PCR rounds ran roughly 9 cycles with TRBV1-TRBV30 forward and C-beta reverse primers. TCRdb ran MiXCR on the multiplex PCR reads and lists one entry per CDR3 protein. Seen here are 100,000 or so distinct CDR3 sequences, approximately 70% observed once, and the top ten hold less than 15%. The specimen sequenced was liver tumor tissue from sampling region 2. The subset denotes: tumor region T2, inferior pole. These TCRs come from a woman aged 55-69 years with primary liver carcinoma and hepatitis B virus infection.

This clonotype appeared a single time. Since a much larger clone is just one base distant, this may be a read error. V usage is TRBV28 and J usage is TRBJ1-2; D unresolved. The CDR3 sequence is 17 residues long. Germline CDR1 reads MDHEN; CDR2 reads SYDVKM. Deletions cut 7 bases from V and 0 bases from J, with 21 bases between. CDR3 sequence reads: CASILSEVGSTNYGYTF. The CDR3 DNA sequence: TGTGCCAGCATATTGTCGGAGGTAGGCTCTACTAACTATGGCTACACCTTC.

This clonotype turned up a few times. The rearrangement joins TRBV28 to TRBJ2-3; D is unresolved. CDR3 size: 17 residues. Germline values: CDR1 MDHEN, CDR2 SYDVKM. The ends were cut back, 5 bases at V and 2 bases at J, with 20 bases in the middle. CDR3 amino acids: CASSPSMGSRHTDTQYF. CDR3 sequence (DNA): TGTGCCAGCAGTCCCTCTATGGGGTCTAGGCACACAGATACGCAGTATTTT.

Turning to this clonotype: This may be a read error: a much more frequent sequence differs by one nucleotide. This CDR3 is missing its conserved last phenylalanine or tryptophan, likely due to a read error. The rearrangement links TRBV2 to TRBJ2-7, with D possibly TRBD1 on 6 matching bases. V lost 7 bases, J lost 0 bases, and 10 bases lay in between. CDR1 and CDR2 from the germline V gene are SNHLY and FYNNEI. This CDR3 has 13 amino acids. CDR3 loop: CASNRDNSYEQYY. CDR3 bases: TGTGCCAGCAATCGGGACAACTCCTACGAGCAGTACTAC.

With respect to this clonotype: Relative to the germline gene, one junction end is altered; a read error may explain this. V usage is TRBV28 and J usage is TRBJ2-7, with D perhaps matching TRBD2 (6 bases). The CDR3 consists of 15 residues. Per germline, CDR1 MDHEN and CDR2 SYDVKM. In nucleotides, the CDR3 is TGTGCCAACAGTAGGAGGGACGGACGGTCGTACGAGCAGTACTTC. It specifies CANSRRDGRSYEQYF.

About this clonotype itself: One end of the junction is discordant with germline, which a read error may explain. CDR3: CASSLAAESYEQHF. The CDR3 DNA follows: TGTGCCAGCAGTTTAGCTGCTGAGTCCTACGAGCAGCACTTC. The chain combines TRBV12-3 or TRBV12-4 with TRBJ2-7, with D unresolved. This CDR3 comprises 14 residues.

The chain combines TRBV29-1 with TRBJ1-2, with a weak D call TRBD1 (5 bases). There are 13 residues in the CDR3. The germline V gene has CDR1 SQVTM and CDR2 ANQGSEA. V was shortened by 7 bases and J by 9 bases, with 21 bases between the two germline ends. This CDR3 is CSGTIVGPISYTF. CDR3 DNA sequence: TGCAGCGGGACAATAGTTGGGCCTATAAGCTACACCTTC.

This chain connects TRBV29-1 to TRBJ1-1; the D gene is possibly TRBD1 (5 bases). In germline, CDR1 is SQVTM, CDR2 ANQGSEA. This CDR3 spans 12 amino acids. CDR3 nucleotide sequence: TGCCGCATTCGGCCCAGGGACACTGAAGCTTTCTTT. Translating it yields CRIRPRDTEAFF.

This clonotype occurred many times. V gene TRBV6-5 combines with J gene TRBJ1-5; 8 bases map to TRBD1. Trimming cost V 8 bases and J 0 bases; bases outside gene matches: 6. CDR1 is MNHEY and CDR2 is SVGAGI in the germline V gene. This CDR3 contains 15 residues. In DNA form, the CDR3 reads TGTGCCAGCCGACGACAGGGGTTTAGCAATCAGCCCCAGCATTTT. This encodes CASRRQGFSNQPQHF.

Comments on this clonotype: A read error may produce the germline difference seen at one junction end. This sequence joins TRBV18 and TRBJ1-5, with D possibly matching TRBD1 (6 bases). CDR3 length: 16 residues. Germline V gene sequence: CDR1 KGHSH, CDR2 LQKENI. The CDR3 nucleotides are TGTACCAGCTCATCCCGACAGGCGACGGCTAATCAGCCCCAGCATTTT. Encoded protein: CTSSSRQATANQPQHF.

As for this clonotype: The conserved phenylalanine or tryptophan normally closing the CDR3 is absent here, so this likely arose from a read error. The V and J genes are TRBV7-9 and TRBJ2-3; 9 bases align to TRBD2. The germline V gene encodes CDR1 SEHNR and CDR2 FQNEAQ (reference sequence). The CDR3 sequence is 14 residues long. The CDR3 region is CASSLAGLPDTQYS. CDR3 coding DNA: TGTGCCAGCAGCCTAGCGGGACTGCCAGATACGCAGTATTCT.

On this clonotype: Germline and junction disagree at one end, which may indicate a read error. The chain uses TRBV4-2 and TRBJ2-7; D is ambiguous. The CDR3 is 15 amino acids. Germline CDR1 and CDR2: LGHNA and YNFKEQ. The CDR3 reads CANSQDRIEVDEQYF. CDR3 DNA: TGTGCCAACAGCCAAGATAGGATAGAGGTCGACGAGCAGTACTTC.

The chain employs TRBV28 and TRBJ1-4; tentative D call: TRBD1 (5 bases). V lost 8 bases, J lost 11 bases, and 30 bases lay in between. The CDR3 is 17 residues long. Per the germline V gene, CDR1 is MDHEN and CDR2 is SYDVKM. The CDR3 DNA reads as TGTGCCAGCCGCACCGTTTCCGGGATAGGGGTACTTGGGAAACTGTTTTTT. It codes for CASRTVSGIGVLGKLFF. The whole variable domain, remainder taken from reference TRBV28 and TRBJ1-4, is DVKVTQSSRYLVKRTGEKVFLECVQDMDHENMFWYRQDPGLGLRLIYFSYDVKMKEKGDIPEGYSVSREKKERFSLILESASTNQTSMYLCASRTVSGIGVLGKLFFGSGTQLSVL.

This clonotype has just a few counts. This chain connects TRBV5-1 to TRBJ2-2; possibly TRBD2 for D (7 bases). V was trimmed by 4 bases and J by 5 bases, leaving 12 bases between them. The CDR3 extends over 14 amino acids. Germline V gene sequence: CDR1 SGHRS, CDR2 YFSETQ. The CDR3 nucleotides are TGCGCCAGCAGCCGGGGGGCGGGGACCGGGGAGCTGTTTTTT. It encodes CASSRGAGTGELFF.

This clonotype was found many times. The chain recombines TRBV4-1 with TRBJ2-7; weak D call: TRBD1 (6 bases). V lost 4 bases to trimming and J lost 1 base, with 17 bases between them. CDR1 and CDR2 from the germline V gene are MGHRA and YSYEKL. This CDR3 has 16 residues. The CDR3 sequence is CASSLQAQGDSYEQYF. The CDR3 nucleotides are TGCGCCAGCAGCCTCCAGGCACAGGGCGATTCCTACGAGCAGTACTTC.

This clonotype was recorded only once. A read error is likely, as this CDR3 ends without the conserved phenylalanine or tryptophan. V is TRBV11-2 and J is TRBJ2-2, with no clear D. This CDR3 region has 15 residues. Germline CDR1 reads SGHAT; CDR2 reads FQNNGV. The CDR3 DNA reads as TGTGCCTGCAGCCCTCCGCAAGGACCGACCGGGGAGCTGTTTTCC. Translation: CACSPPQGPTGELFS.

In regard to this clonotype: This CDR3 is missing its conserved last phenylalanine or tryptophan, likely due to a read error. CDR3 sequence (DNA): TGCAGCGTTGAAGCGTTGGGCAGGGTGGGGGTTAGCACGGATACGCAGCATTCT. Residues: CSVEALGRVGVSTDTQHS. V gene TRBV29-1 combines with J gene TRBJ2-3, with D perhaps matching TRBD1 (5 bases). The J call could be wrong; TRBJ1-5 is a better fit for the DNA end. CDR1 SQVTM and CDR2 ANQGSEA come from the germline V gene. This CDR3 region has 18 residues.

This clonotype showed up many times. The V gene is TRBV5-6, the J gene TRBJ2-7, with D maybe TRBD1 (7 bases). V was clipped by 2 bases and J by 1 base, with 13 bases between them. The CDR3 is 15 amino acids. Germline CDR1 and CDR2: SGHDT and YYEEEE. The CDR3 bases are TGTGCCAGCAGCTTCCGCGGGACAGCATCCTACGAGCAGTACTTC. Translated, it gives CASSFRGTASYEQYF.

By sample share, this clonotype is medium-sized. The CDR3 sequence: CSVGGLAAPYEQYF. Written as DNA, the CDR3 is TGCAGCGTTGGGGGACTAGCAGCCCCCTACGAGCAGTACTTC. This chain connects TRBV29-1 to TRBJ2-7; 9 bases are a match to TRBD2. The CDR3 consists of 14 residues. Germline trimming cut 4 bases from V and 2 bases from J; bases unmatched to any gene: 6. Germline CDR1 and CDR2: SQVTM and ANQGSEA.

Concerning this clonotype: Germline and junction disagree at one end, which may indicate a read error. J is TRBJ2-7 and V is TRBV11-2; 7 bases match TRBD2. Germline assignment: CDR1 SGHAT and CDR2 FQNNGV. The CDR3 runs 15 residues. The chain's CDR3 is CASSLGSGGDYGQYF. CDR3 DNA sequence: TGTGCCAGCAGCTTAGGTTCGGGAGGTGACTACGGGCAGTACTTC.

This clonotype was counted many times. The chain combines TRBV28 with TRBJ2-3; 10 bases are shared with TRBD1. The CDR3 extends over 16 amino acids. V dropped 11 bases and J dropped 1; count of bases not matched to a gene: 12. Germline loops: CDR1 MDHEN, CDR2 SYDVKM. This CDR3 reads CASHPGQGWGTDTQYF. The CDR3 DNA sequence: TGTGCCTCGCACCCGGGACAGGGGTGGGGCACAGATACGCAGTATTTT.

For this clonotype: A much larger clone lies one base from this, so it may be a read error. As DNA, the CDR3 is TGCGCCAGCAGCTTAGCGGGAGGGTGCAACAATGAGCAGTTCTTC. Protein: CASSLAGGCNNEQFF. The chain is built from TRBV5-1 and TRBJ2-1; 10 positions agree with TRBD2. This CDR3 is 15 amino acids long. Germline V lookup: CDR1 SGHRS, CDR2 YFSETQ. J gave up 5 bases and V 2 bases, and 4 bases lay outside the gene matches.

Regarding this clonotype: A much larger clone differs from this one at a single base, so this may be a read error. CDR3 in DNA: TGCAGCGTACAGACTAGCGGGAGTGATACCCAGTACTTC. This translates into CSVQTSGSDTQYF. The rearrangement uses TRBV29-1 and TRBJ2-5, with 12 bases that match TRBD2. Trimming removed 6 bases from V and 8 bases from J; junction bases left unmatched: 7. The CDR3 contains 13 residues. Germline loops: CDR1 SQVTM, CDR2 ANQGSEA.

Of note for this clonotype: An end of the junction differs from the germline gene, which may be a read error. The chain recombines TRBV11-2 with TRBJ1-6; a possible D gene is TRBD1 (5 bases). The CDR3 contains 15 residues. CDR1 SGHAT and CDR2 FQNNGV come from the germline V gene. CDR3 amino acids: CASSLGTGGNSPLHF. The CDR3 DNA reads TGTGCTAGCAGCTTAGGAACAGGAGGCAATTCGCCCCTCCACTTT.

The chain is built from TRBV2 and TRBJ2-1, with D perhaps TRBD1 (6 bases). Trimming removed 5 bases at V and 4 bases at J, with 9 bases between. This CDR3 contains 13 residues. The germline gives CDR1 SNHLY, CDR2 FYNNEI. This CDR3 reads CASSRQDYNEQFF. The DNA for the CDR3 is TGTGCCAGCAGTCGACAGGATTACAATGAGCAGTTCTTC.

This clonotype was counted at least ten times. The CDR3 DNA reads as TGTGCCATCGAAACCCAGGGGCGTACGCAGTATTTT. Amino acids: CAIETQGRTQYF. The V gene is TRBV10-3, the J gene TRBJ2-3; TRBD1 is a possible D gene (6 bases). The CDR3 contains 12 residues. Looked up from germline, CDR1 is ENHRY and CDR2 is SYGVKD. Trimming shortened V by 8 bases and J by 8 bases, and 14 bases separated the two germline ends.